This T cell receptor (beta chain) is drawn from a study of post-analysis software for immune sequencing data. The library was made from cDNA and included unique molecular identifiers. TCRdb passed the PCR reads through MiXCR, listing each CDR3 protein once. The table records hundreds of thousands of distinct CDR3 sequences, roughly three fifths of them present only once. Turning to this clonotype: Its antigen is not identified.

Notes on the study in general: In patients, about 5 TRBV segments were more frequent than in controls, with TRBV5-6, TRBV5-1 and TRBV20-1 among them. Clustering by F measure revealed strong co-clustering among samples prepared together in one batch. People with multiple sclerosis had a significantly lower normalized Chao1 diversity than controls did.

Trimming stripped 3 bases from V and 4 bases from J, with 6 bases between. Germline loops: CDR1 ENHRY, CDR2 SYGVKD. The length of the CDR3 is 12 residues. The sequenced sample was blood. The gene calls are TRBV10-3 and TRBJ1-1; D not certain. The receptor was derived from a girl aged 2 to 9 with multiple sclerosis. CDR3 DNA: TGTGCCATCAGTGATTCCGTCACTGAAGCTTTCTTT. It specifies CAISDSVTEAFF.